This record covers a single TCR beta chain. This sample stems from a study of blood T cell repertoires in COVID-19. Study overall: Acute-phase and convalescent COVID-19 samples originated in the United States, Italy and Spain. From T cells, B-cell-depleted T cells, or PBMCs came the material, which was cDNA or gDNA.

Authors' data handling: Reference gene primer amplification yielded estimated nucleated cell counts. The table came from immunoSEQ multiplex PCR; TCRdb's copy has only in-frame clones and leaves some out. That table gives V, J and clone size, and the DNA gave D and trimming. The sample consists of 300,000 to 400,000 clones, around 82% of them appearing once. This CDR3 spans 13 amino acids. The germline V gene encodes CDR1 SQVTM and CDR2 ANQGSEA. V lost 6 bases and J lost 2, with 13 bases in between. The V gene is TRBV29-1, the J gene TRBJ1-2; TRBD1 is a possible D gene (6 bases). The specimen sequenced was peripheral blood. The clonotype comes from a man between 25 and 39 years old with active or convalescent COVID-19. The CDR3 loop reads CSVEHRENYGYTF. The CDR3 nucleotides read TGCAGCGTGGAACACAGGGAAAACTATGGCTACACCTTC.